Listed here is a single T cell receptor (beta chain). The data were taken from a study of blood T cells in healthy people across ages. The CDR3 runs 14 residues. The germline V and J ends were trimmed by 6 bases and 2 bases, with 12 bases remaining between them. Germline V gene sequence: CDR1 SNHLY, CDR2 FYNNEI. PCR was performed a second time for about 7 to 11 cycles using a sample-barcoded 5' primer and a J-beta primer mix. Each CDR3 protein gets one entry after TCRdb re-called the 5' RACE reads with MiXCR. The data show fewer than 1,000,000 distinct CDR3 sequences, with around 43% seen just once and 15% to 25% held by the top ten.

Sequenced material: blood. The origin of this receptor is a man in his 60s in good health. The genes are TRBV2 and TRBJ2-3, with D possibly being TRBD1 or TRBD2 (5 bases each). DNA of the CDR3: TGTGCCAGCAGACCGGGACCAAACACAGATACGCAGTATTTT. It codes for CASRPGPNTDTQYF.